This TCR beta chain was documented in a study of CD8+ T cells in alopecia areata. RNA was extracted and reverse transcribed into cDNA as the sequencing template. Produced via immunoSEQ multiplex PCR; TCRdb's table is partial and in-frame only. The table lists approximately 100,000 clones, around 60% of them singletons. V gave up 5 bases and J gave up 7 bases, with 11 bases separating them. The CDR3 runs 13 residues. The germline V gene has CDR1 MDHEN and CDR2 SYDVKM. The researchers isolated CD4+ and CD8+ T cells from PBMCs by sorting. The study, taken as a whole, reports: The study also sequences resident alphabeta T cells of normal skin in scalp samples. Relative to normal scalp, lesional scalp, especially alopecia totalis/universalis, showed higher clonality.

Details on this clone: As yet, its antigen is unknown.

This TCR came from a human donor in good health. Sequenced sample: CD4+ T cells sorted from blood. J is TRBJ1-4 and V is TRBV28; a possible D gene is TRBD1 (6 bases). The CDR3 DNA reads as TGTGCCAGCAGTCCCGAGACAGGTGAAAAACTGTTTTTT. Translating gives CASSPETGEKLFF.